The 12 T cell receptor beta chains listed next were all sequenced from one sample in a study of T cell changes during pregnancy in multiple sclerosis. Generated by immunoSEQ multiplex PCR, the TCRdb table keeps only in-frame clones and is missing some. The repertoire has around 47,000 clones, approximately 96% of them found once; the top ten carry 0.89%. The sample in question was peripheral blood, obtained in the second trimester of pregnancy. These receptors originate from a female donor with multiple sclerosis, enrolled in a pregnancy study.

In nucleotides, the CDR3 is TGTGCCAGCAGCTTGGTGCAGGACCGGGGTGGCTACACCTTC. It encodes CASSLVQDRGGYTF. V and J are TRBV5-4 and TRBJ1-2, with no clear D. Germline CDR1 and CDR2: SGHNT and YYREEE (reference sequence). The CDR3 runs 14 residues. V was trimmed by 0 bases and J by 7 bases, leaving 13 bases between them.

V gene TRBV5-4 combines with J gene TRBJ1-1, with a weak D call TRBD1 (5 bases). Trimming removed 0 bases from V and 3 bases from J, with 9 bases in between. Germline assignment: CDR1 SGHNT and CDR2 YYREEE (reference sequence). This CDR3 is 14 amino acids long. The DNA for the CDR3 is TGTGCCAGCAGCTTGGCCGGGGGGTACACTGAAGCTTTCTTT. This gives the protein CASSLAGGYTEAFF.

The V call is TRBV28, the J call TRBJ2-7, with a possible D match to TRBD1 (5 bases). The CDR3 spans 12 residues. V was pared by 3 bases and J by 3 bases, with 6 bases between. Germline assignment: CDR1 MDHEN and CDR2 SYDVKM. The CDR3: CASSFQGYEQYF. The CDR3 DNA is TGTGCCAGCAGTTTTCAGGGCTACGAGCAGTACTTC.

This rearrangement joins TRBV2 to TRBJ2-1; 12 bases are shared with TRBD2. Germline lookup yields CDR1 SNHLY and CDR2 FYNNEI. V shed 7 bases, J shed 8 bases, and the junction held 9 bases outside the gene matches. The CDR3 has 15 amino acids. CDR3 protein: CASKRLAGDSDEQFF. The CDR3 DNA sequence: TGTGCCAGCAAGCGACTAGCGGGAGATTCGGATGAGCAGTTCTTC.

The chain couples TRBV4-2 to TRBJ2-2, with D possibly matching TRBD2 (6 bases). The CDR3 is 16 amino acids. Germline CDR1 is LGHNA and CDR2 is YNFKEQ. Trimming took off 0 bases at V and 5 bases at J, with 13 bases between the two ends. The CDR3 DNA sequence: TGTGCCAGCAGCCAAGAGGGTACCGCGGGGACCGGGGAGCTGTTTTTT. Amino acid sequence: CASSQEGTAGTGELFF.

This rearrangement joins TRBV7-2 to TRBJ2-3; D uncertain. Germline values: CDR1 SGHTA, CDR2 FQGNSA. The CDR3 loop spans 13 amino acids. Deletions cut 5 bases from V and 2 bases from J, with 8 bases between. The CDR3 loop reads CASSLGITDTQYF. CDR3 nucleotide sequence: TGTGCCAGCAGCCTGGGCATCACAGATACGCAGTATTTT.

The V gene is TRBV4-2, the J gene TRBJ2-2; 12 bases align to TRBD2. V trimming: 8 bases; J trimming: 6 bases; junction bases outside the gene matches: 10. Germline V CDR1 and CDR2: LGHNA, YNFKEQ. CDR3 length equals 16 residues. The CDR3 region has the DNA TGTGCCAGCCAGCCTAGCGGGGGGGCCTTTTCCGGGGAGCTGTTTTTT. Its protein is CASQPSGGAFSGELFF.

The chain has TRBV6-1 and TRBJ2-7; 11 bases fit TRBD2. Trimming removed 6 bases from V and 3 bases from J; junction bases left unmatched: 4. The V gene's germline CDR1 is MNHNS and CDR2 SASEGT. This CDR3 region has 14 residues. As DNA, the CDR3 is TGTGCCAGCAGGAGACTAGCGGGGATCTACGAGCAGTACTTC. Translation: CASRRLAGIYEQYF.

The CDR3 nucleotides are TGCGCCAGCAAAGACAGGGGAGGAACAGATACGCAGTATTTT. This codes for CASKDRGGTDTQYF. V gene TRBV5-1 combines with J gene TRBJ2-3; TRBD1 aligns across 8 bases. Trimming cost V 6 bases and J 3 bases; bases outside gene matches: 6. This CDR3 contains 14 residues. Germline CDR1 SGHRS, CDR2 YFSETQ.

The J gene is TRBJ1-4, the V gene TRBV2, with 8 bases fitting TRBD1. Germline CDR1 is SNHLY and CDR2 is FYNNEI. The CDR3 is 15 amino acids. The ends lost 7 bases at V and 1 base at J; junction bases unmatched: 5. CDR3: CASNEDRGTNEKLFF. The CDR3 DNA sequence: TGTGCCAGCAACGAAGACAGGGGAACTAATGAAAAACTGTTTTTT.

The rearrangement joins TRBV5-1 to TRBJ2-7; D possibly corresponds to TRBD2 (6 bases). The germline V and J ends were trimmed by 0 bases and 6 bases, with 10 bases remaining between them. CDR3 length equals 13 residues. Germline V lookup: CDR1 SGHRS, CDR2 YFSETQ. CDR3 DNA: TGCGCCAGCAGCTTGGCGGAGGGAGGCGAGCAGTACTTC. This gives the protein CASSLAEGGEQYF. Full variable domain (outside the CDR3, taken from reference TRBV5-1 and TRBJ2-7): KAGVTQTPRYLIKTRGQQVTLSCSPISGHRSVSWYQQTPGQGLQFLFEYFSETQRNKGNFPGRFSGRQFSNSRSEMNVSTLELGDSALYLCASSLAEGGEQYFGPGTRLTVT.

This chain joins TRBV6-1 and TRBJ1-1, with D maybe TRBD1 (5 bases). CDR1 MNHNS and CDR2 SASEGT come from the germline V gene. Trimming shortened V by 10 bases and J by 10 bases, and 19 bases separated the two germline ends. The CDR3 length is 12 residues. Here the CDR3 reads CATDPTGSGAFF. The CDR3 DNA sequence: TGTGCCACCGACCCTACAGGCTCCGGAGCTTTCTTT.